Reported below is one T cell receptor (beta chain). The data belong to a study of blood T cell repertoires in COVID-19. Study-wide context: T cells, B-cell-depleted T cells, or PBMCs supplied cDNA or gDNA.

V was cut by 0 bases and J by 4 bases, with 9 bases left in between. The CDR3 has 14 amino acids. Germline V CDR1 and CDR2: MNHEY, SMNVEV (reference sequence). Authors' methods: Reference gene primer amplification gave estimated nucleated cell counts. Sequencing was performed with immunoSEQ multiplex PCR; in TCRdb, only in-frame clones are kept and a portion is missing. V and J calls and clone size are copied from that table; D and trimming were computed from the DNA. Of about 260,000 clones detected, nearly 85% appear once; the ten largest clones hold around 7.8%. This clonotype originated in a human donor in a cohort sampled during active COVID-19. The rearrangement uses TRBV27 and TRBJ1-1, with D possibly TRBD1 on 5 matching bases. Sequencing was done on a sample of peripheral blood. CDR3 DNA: TGTGCCAGCAGTTTATCCAGGAGGGGCACTGAAGCTTTCTTT. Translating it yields CASSLSRRGTEAFF.